A selection of T cell receptor beta chains follows, all from one sample in a study of radiotherapy plus CTLA-4 blockade in lung cancer. Some clones are missing from TCRdb's copy, which holds only in-frame ones; the method was immunoSEQ multiplex PCR. The sample has some 87,000 clones, around 81% seen once; the top ten hold approximately 14%. The sequenced sample was peripheral blood, obtained from a patient treated with radiotherapy plus ipilimumab. The source is a human donor with non-small cell lung cancer that progressed on radiotherapy plus ipilimumab. Each CDR3 is given with its conserved first and last residue. A D gene is named only where the DNA matches it firmly. Expanded clones get a size class; other rows say once, few or many, or leave the size out.

abundance: NA; d_gene: TRBD2; v_gene: TRBV9; j_gene: TRBJ2-1; CDR3aa: CASSVAYGGGAHNEQFF; CDR3nt: TGTGCCAGCAGCGTAGCTTACGGGGGAGGGGCCCACAATGAGCAGTTCTTC
abundance: NA; d_gene: TRBD1; v_gene: TRBV7-2; j_gene: TRBJ1-6; CDR3aa: CASSSGQGNNSPLHF; CDR3nt: TGTGCCAGCAGCTCTGGACAGGGGAATAATTCACCCCTCCACTTT
abundance: NA; d_gene: NA; v_gene: TRBV18; j_gene: TRBJ2-3; CDR3aa: CASSRAGRDTQYF; CDR3nt: TGTGCCAGCTCACGGGCAGGGAGGGATACGCAGTATTTT
abundance: NA; d_gene: TRBD1; v_gene: TRBV14; j_gene: TRBJ2-5; CDR3aa: CASSLGQRETQYF; CDR3nt: TGTGCCAGCAGCCTGGGACAGCGGGAGACCCAGTACTTC
abundance: NA; d_gene: NA; v_gene: TRBV25-1; j_gene: TRBJ1-4; CDR3aa: CASSESGGGNEKLFF; CDR3nt: TGTGCCAGCAGTGAATCGGGGGGAGGCAATGAAAAACTGTTTTTT
abundance: NA; d_gene: TRBD1; v_gene: TRBV6-5; j_gene: TRBJ1-2; CDR3aa: CASSPRDRNYGYTF; CDR3nt: TGTGCCAGCAGCCCTAGGGACAGGAACTATGGCTACACCTTC
abundance: NA; d_gene: TRBD2; v_gene: TRBV2; j_gene: TRBJ2-1; CDR3aa: CASKRDGINEQFF; CDR3nt: TGTGCCAGCAAGCGGGACGGGATAAATGAGCAGTTCTTC
abundance: NA; d_gene: NA; v_gene: TRBV27; j_gene: TRBJ1-6; CDR3aa: CASRERNSPLHF; CDR3nt: TGTGCCAGCAGGGAGAGAAATTCACCCCTCCACTTT
abundance: NA; d_gene: NA; v_gene: TRBV10-3; j_gene: TRBJ1-2; CDR3aa: CAISESEGGLNYGYTF; CDR3nt: TGTGCCATCAGTGAGTCCGAGGGGGGGCTTAACTATGGCTACACCTTC
abundance: NA; d_gene: NA; v_gene: TRBV7-2; j_gene: TRBJ2-3; CDR3aa: CASSLVFSRADTQYF; CDR3nt: TGTGCCAGCAGCTTAGTCTTCTCCCGGGCAGATACGCAGTATTTT
abundance: once; d_gene: TRBD1; v_gene: TRBV2; j_gene: TRBJ1-2; CDR3aa: CASEGDRGDGYTF; CDR3nt: TGTGCCAGCGAGGGGGACAGGGGGGATGGCTACACCTTC
abundance: once; d_gene: NA; v_gene: TRBV10-3; j_gene: TRBJ2-1; CDR3aa: CAIQGQQSYNEQFF; CDR3nt: TGTGCCATCCAAGGACAGCAATCCTACAATGAGCAGTTCTTC
abundance: NA; d_gene: NA; v_gene: TRBV2; j_gene: TRBJ2-2; CDR3aa: CASSGGTNTGELFF; CDR3nt: TGTGCCAGCAGTGGGGGGACGAACACCGGGGAGCTGTTTTTT
abundance: few; d_gene: NA; v_gene: TRBV5-1; j_gene: TRBJ2-3; CDR3aa: CASSLGSAGTDTQYF; CDR3nt: TGCGCCAGCAGCTTGGGGTCCGCTGGCACAGATACGCAGTATTTT
abundance: NA; d_gene: NA; v_gene: TRBV5-1; j_gene: TRBJ1-4; CDR3aa: CASSLDSTNEKLFF; CDR3nt: TGCGCCAGCAGCTTAGATTCAACTAATGAAAAACTGTTTTTT
abundance: NA; d_gene: TRBD1; v_gene: TRBV4-1; j_gene: TRBJ1-1; CDR3aa: CASSQITGGNEAFF; CDR3nt: TGCGCCAGCAGCCAGATTACAGGGGGCAATGAAGCTTTCTTT
abundance: NA; d_gene: NA; v_gene: TRBV5-1; j_gene: TRBJ1-2; CDR3aa: CASSLAARMGGYTF; CDR3nt: TGCGCCAGCAGCTTGGCCGCCAGGATGGGTGGCTACACCTTC
abundance: NA; d_gene: NA; v_gene: TRBV25-1; j_gene: TRBJ1-1; CDR3aa: CASRWGRAEAFF; CDR3nt: TGTGCCAGCAGGTGGGGGAGGGCTGAAGCTTTCTTT